A selection of T cell receptor beta chains follows, all from one sample in a study of control samples from healthy donors and cancer patients. Clones were sequenced by immunoSEQ multiplex PCR, and TCRdb holds only the in-frame ones, with some missing. This sample has some 150,000 clones; approximately 94% occur once, and the top ten carry about 5.6%. Material for sequencing was blood. Receptor source: a man aged 35 to 55 in good health. Each CDR3 is given with its conserved first and last residue.

J	V	CDR3
TRBJ2-5	TRBV7-2	CASSFYGRGETQYF
TRBJ1-3	TRBV18	CASSPNLSLGSGNTIYF
TRBJ2-1	TRBV5-4	CASSLGTSSYNEQFF
TRBJ1-6	TRBV19	CASRQSSYNSPLHF
TRBJ1-2	TRBV6-5	CASSYSAASNYGYTF
TRBJ1-1	TRBV6-5	CASWTGRVNTEAFF
TRBJ1-6	TRBV6-5	CASSPRDRASSPLHF
TRBJ1-1	TRBV6-5	CASCFSGQGCPEAFF
TRBJ2-1	TRBV5-5	CASSLAVGQAYNEQFF
TRBJ2-6	TRBV11-3	CASSLGRGANVLTF
TRBJ2-7	TRBV30	CAWQPPGQGYEQYF